Shown below are 23 T cell receptor beta chains from a single sample sequenced in a study of T cells in localized non-small cell lung cancer. This table comes from immunoSEQ multiplex PCR, and its TCRdb copy is limited to in-frame clones, with some not included. Among about 72,000 clones listed, roughly 81% were seen once. This sample comprised peripheral blood, obtained before any cancer treatment. These receptors all stem from a female donor of 60 years or more with stage I lung adenocarcinoma.

V usage is TRBV2 and J usage is TRBJ2-3; D tentatively fits TRBD1 or TRBD2 (6 bases each). CDR1 and CDR2 (germline): SNHLY, FYNNEI. Trimming took 4 bases from V and 4 from J, leaving 12 bases between them. CDR3 length: 14 residues. In nucleotides, the CDR3 is TGTGCCAGCAGTGGCCAGGGGAGGTCAGATACGCAGTATTTT. Translating gives CASSGQGRSDTQYF.

The rearrangement links TRBV4-2 to TRBJ1-1; D is ambiguous. The germline CDR1 and CDR2 sequences are LGHNA and YNFKEQ. Trimming shortened V by 2 bases and J by 1 base, and 11 bases separated the two germline ends. The CDR3 runs 15 residues. The CDR3 loop is CASSQTRHPNTEAFF. DNA for the CDR3: TGTGCCAGCAGCCAAACTAGACACCCGAACACTGAAGCTTTCTTT.

The chain combines TRBV5-1 with TRBJ2-7; 10 bases map to TRBD2. V shed 2 bases, J shed 0 bases, and the junction held 5 bases outside the gene matches. The CDR3 has 16 residues. Germline lookup yields CDR1 SGHRS and CDR2 YFSETQ. The CDR3 coding sequence is TGCGCCAGCAGCTTCGGTAGCGGGGGGCACTCCTACGAGCAGTACTTC. This encodes CASSFGSGGHSYEQYF. Using reference TRBV5-1 and TRBJ2-7 for the parts outside the CDR3, the full variable domain is KAGVTQTPRYLIKTRGQQVTLSCSPISGHRSVSWYQQTPGQGLQFLFEYFSETQRNKGNFPGRFSGRQFSNSRSEMNVSTLELGDSALYLCASSFGSGGHSYEQYFGPGTRLTVT.

The chain combines TRBV5-6 with TRBJ1-3, with D uncertain. This CDR3 is 15 amino acids long. Between the trimmed V and J ends, which lost 0 bases and 4 bases, there was a span of 11 bases. Germline values: CDR1 SGHDT, CDR2 YYEEEE. In DNA form, the CDR3 reads TGTGCCAGCAGCTTGGTTCGCGAACAGGGAAACACCATATATTTT. It encodes CASSLVREQGNTIYF.

This CDR3 is CASSPQERTEAFF. The DNA of the CDR3 is TGTGCCAGCAGCCCGCAGGAGAGGACTGAAGCTTTCTTT. This chain uses TRBV5-6 with TRBJ1-1; no clear D. The ends were cut back, 4 bases at V and 5 bases at J, with 12 bases in the middle. The CDR3 consists of 13 residues. Germline assignment: CDR1 SGHDT and CDR2 YYEEEE.

V is TRBV4-2 and J is TRBJ1-2; 9 bases fit TRBD1. CDR3 length: 15 amino acids. The V gene's germline CDR1 is LGHNA and CDR2 YNFKEQ. Unmatched junction bases numbered 7, after V lost 4 bases and J lost 4 bases. CDR3 loop: CASSRLGQGSYGYTF. CDR3 bases: TGTGCCAGCAGCCGACTGGGACAGGGCAGCTATGGCTACACCTTC.

The V call is TRBV30, the J call TRBJ2-6; no definite D call. CDR1 GTSNPN and CDR2 SVGIG come from the germline V gene (reference sequence). The CDR3 is made up of 13 amino acids. V dropped 3 bases and J dropped 3 bases, with 6 bases sitting between them. CDR3: CAWSAYGANVLTF. The CDR3 DNA follows: TGTGCCTGGAGCGCGTATGGGGCCAACGTCCTGACTTTC. The full variable domain, in which reference TRBV30 and TRBJ2-6 provide the parts outside the CDR3, is SQTIHQWPATLVQPVGSPLSLECTVEGTSNPNLYWYRQAAGRGLQLLFYSVGIGQISSEVPQNLSASRPQDRQFILSSKKLLLSDSGFYLCAWSAYGANVLTFGAGSRLTVL.

The CDR3 DNA is TGTGCCAGCAGCTCGCCGGGACAGACCTACGAGCAGTACTTC. It encodes CASSSPGQTYEQYF. This rearrangement joins TRBV7-8 to TRBJ2-7, with 7 bases aligning to TRBD1. In germline, CDR1 is SGHVS, CDR2 FQNEAQ. The CDR3 sequence is 14 residues long. The ends lost 4 bases at V and 2 bases at J; junction bases unmatched: 5.

This chain uses TRBV19 with TRBJ2-3; D may be TRBD2 (5 bases). Trimming removed 7 bases from V and 7 bases from J, with 15 bases in between. The germline V gene encodes CDR1 LNHDA and CDR2 SQIVND (reference sequence). This CDR3 has 13 residues. As DNA, the CDR3 is TGTGCCAGTATGGGCGCAGCGGAATATACGCAGTATTTT. It encodes CASMGAAEYTQYF.

This clone was seen a handful of times. V is TRBV5-1 and J is TRBJ1-2; D remains unclear. The CDR3 sequence is 11 residues long. The germline CDR1 and CDR2 sequences are SGHRS and YFSETQ. The V and J ends lost 5 bases and 8 bases respectively, with 10 bases between them. The CDR3 DNA sequence: TGCGCCAGCAGACTTGAGGGAGGCTACACCTTC. It specifies CASRLEGGYTF.

DNA of the CDR3: TGTGCCAGCAGTATGGTACTAGCGGGAGTTGAGCAGTTCTTC. Its translation is CASSMVLAGVEQFF. The chain has TRBV6-1 and TRBJ2-1, with TRBD2 matching over 11 bases. Germline V gives CDR1 MNHNS, CDR2 SASEGT. V lost 5 bases, J lost 9 bases, and 6 bases stayed unmatched. CDR3 length: 14 residues.

This chain uses TRBV5-1 with TRBJ1-2; possibly TRBD1 for D (6 bases). Germline V CDR1 and CDR2: SGHRS, YFSETQ. Trimming stripped 6 bases from V and 0 bases from J, with 12 bases between. This CDR3 is built from 14 residues. The CDR3 DNA reads as TGCGCCAGCATGGAAGGGGGTTCTAACTATGGCTACACCTTC. This gives the protein CASMEGGSNYGYTF.

This chain links TRBV18 with TRBJ2-3; D unresolved. Germline V gene sequence: CDR1 KGHSH, CDR2 LQKENI. V lost 0 bases and J 5 bases, leaving 6 bases between the germline ends. The CDR3 runs 13 residues. The CDR3 spells CASSPPGLDTQYF. CDR3 DNA: TGTGCCAGCTCACCACCGGGATTAGATACGCAGTATTTT.

V is TRBV18 and J is TRBJ1-2; D possibly corresponds to TRBD1 (5 bases). V was shortened by 10 bases and J by 0 bases, with 15 bases between the two germline ends. Germline assignment: CDR1 KGHSH and CDR2 LQKENI. The CDR3 runs to 14 residues. DNA of the CDR3: TGTGCCACCCTGCGGGGCGGGACTAACTATGGCTACACCTTC. Amino acids: CATLRGGTNYGYTF.

The gene calls are TRBV6-5 and TRBJ1-5, with 8 nucleotides matching TRBD1. This CDR3 contains 13 residues. V lost 6 bases to trimming and J lost 4 bases; unmatched junction nucleotides: 2. Germline V gene data show CDR1 as MNHEY and CDR2 as SVGAGI. The CDR3, as DNA: TGTGCCAGCAGAAGACAGGGGAATCAGCCCCAGCATTTT. This sequence encodes CASRRQGNQPQHF.

J is TRBJ2-1 and V is TRBV5-1; possible D gene TRBD2, 5 bases. Trimming left V 2 bases short and J 7 bases short, with 28 bases between. The CDR3 spans 19 residues. Germline CDR1 reads SGHRS; CDR2 reads YFSETQ. The CDR3: CASSFALMASGSVGNEQFF. CDR3 sequence (DNA): TGCGCCAGCAGCTTTGCCTTAATGGCTTCGGGGTCGGTAGGTAATGAGCAGTTCTTC.

CDR3 nucleotide sequence: TGCGCCAGCAGCCAAACCCATAGCGGGTCTAGCTCCTACGAGCAGTACTTC. It is translated as CASSQTHSGSSSYEQYF. The chain couples TRBV4-1 to TRBJ2-7; 7 bases are a match to TRBD2. V shed 2 bases and J 0 bases; nucleotides not matched to a gene: 10. The CDR3 is 17 amino acids. In germline, CDR1 is MGHRA, CDR2 YSYEKL.

V usage is TRBV27 and J usage is TRBJ2-7, with 9 bases matching TRBD1. CDR3 length: 14 amino acids. The V segment lost 8 bases and the J segment 2 bases; nucleotides outside the gene matches: 7. From germline, CDR1 is MNHEY and CDR2 SMNVEV (reference sequence). The CDR3 reads CASGGQGSAYEQYF. As DNA, the CDR3 is TGTGCCAGCGGGGGACAGGGAAGCGCCTACGAGCAGTACTTC.

This rearrangement joins TRBV4-1 to TRBJ1-1; D unresolved. This CDR3 region has 13 residues. CDR1 is MGHRA and CDR2 is YSYEKL in the germline V gene. Trimming pared 0 bases from V and 4 bases from J, leaving 6 bases between. The CDR3 coding sequence is TGCGCCAGCAGCCAAGATTTGGCCACTGAAGCTTTCTTT. This translates into CASSQDLATEAFF.

This chain uses TRBV5-6 with TRBJ2-4; D gene ambiguous. This CDR3 contains 15 residues. CDR1 is SGHDT, CDR2 YYEEEE, per germline. Trimming took off 4 bases at V and 0 bases at J, with 11 bases between the two ends. The DNA of the CDR3 is TGTGCCAGCAGCCCGGATTTTCTAGCCAAAAACATTCAGTACTTC. This gives the protein CASSPDFLAKNIQYF.

This chain uses TRBV18 with TRBJ1-2, with TRBD1 matching 8 bases. The CDR3 is 13 amino acids. Trimming took 4 bases from V and 3 from J; bases not matched to a gene: 1. Germline-derived CDR1 and CDR2 are KGHSH and LQKENI. The CDR3 here is CASSRGQDYGYTF. CDR3 nucleotides: TGTGCCAGCTCACGGGGACAGGACTATGGCTACACCTTC.

The chain has TRBV30 and TRBJ2-2, with D possibly TRBD1 on 5 matching bases. This CDR3 is built from 15 residues. V lost 5 bases, J lost 4 bases, and 17 bases lay in between. The germline gives CDR1 GTSNPN, CDR2 SVGIG (reference sequence). The chain's CDR3 is CAWFRGRFSTGELFF. The CDR3 coding sequence is TGTGCCTGGTTTAGGGGAAGATTTTCCACCGGGGAGCTGTTTTTT.

The chain couples TRBV9 to TRBJ1-2, with D perhaps matching TRBD1 (6 bases). CDR1 and CDR2 (germline): SGDLS, YYNGEE. The CDR3 consists of 15 residues. The V end was cut by 0 bases, the J end by 5 bases, with 14 bases between. Here the CDR3 DNA reads TGTGCCAGCAGCGTAGGAGACAGGTACGCGTATGGCTACACCTTC. This encodes CASSVGDRYAYGYTF.